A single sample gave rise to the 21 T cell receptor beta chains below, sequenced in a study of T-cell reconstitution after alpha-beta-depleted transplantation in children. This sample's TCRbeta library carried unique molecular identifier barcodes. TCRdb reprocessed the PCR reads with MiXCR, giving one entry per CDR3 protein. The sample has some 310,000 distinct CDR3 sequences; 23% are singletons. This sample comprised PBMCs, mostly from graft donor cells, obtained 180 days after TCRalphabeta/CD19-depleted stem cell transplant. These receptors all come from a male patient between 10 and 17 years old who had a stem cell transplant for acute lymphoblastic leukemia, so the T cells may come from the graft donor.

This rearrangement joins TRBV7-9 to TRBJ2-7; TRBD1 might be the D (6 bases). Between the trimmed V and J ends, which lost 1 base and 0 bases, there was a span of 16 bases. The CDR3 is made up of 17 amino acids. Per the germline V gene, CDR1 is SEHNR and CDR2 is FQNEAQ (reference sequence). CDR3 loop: CASSLDSFRTVSYEQYF. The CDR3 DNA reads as TGTGCCAGCAGCTTAGATAGTTTTAGGACAGTCTCCTACGAGCAGTACTTC.

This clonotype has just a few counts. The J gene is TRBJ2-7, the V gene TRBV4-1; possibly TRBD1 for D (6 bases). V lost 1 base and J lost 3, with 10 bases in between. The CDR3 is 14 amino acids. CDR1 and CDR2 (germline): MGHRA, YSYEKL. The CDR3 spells CASSQGGQSYEQYF. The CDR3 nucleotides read TGCGCCAGCAGCCAAGGAGGACAGAGCTACGAGCAGTACTTC.

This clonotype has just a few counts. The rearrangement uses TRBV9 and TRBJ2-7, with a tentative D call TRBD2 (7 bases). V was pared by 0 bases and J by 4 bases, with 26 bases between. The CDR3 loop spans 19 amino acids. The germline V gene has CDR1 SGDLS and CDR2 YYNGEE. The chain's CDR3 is CASSVEESRTKRDTYEQYF. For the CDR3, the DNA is TGTGCCAGCAGCGTAGAAGAATCCAGGACTAAGCGGGACACATACGAGCAGTACTTC.

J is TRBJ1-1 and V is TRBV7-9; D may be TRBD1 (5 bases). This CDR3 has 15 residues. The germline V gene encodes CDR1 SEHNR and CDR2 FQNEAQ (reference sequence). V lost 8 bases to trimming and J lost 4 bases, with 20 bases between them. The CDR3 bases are TGTGCCAGCGGTTCTAGCTGGCAGGGCTTCACTGAAGCTTTCTTT. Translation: CASGSSWQGFTEAFF.

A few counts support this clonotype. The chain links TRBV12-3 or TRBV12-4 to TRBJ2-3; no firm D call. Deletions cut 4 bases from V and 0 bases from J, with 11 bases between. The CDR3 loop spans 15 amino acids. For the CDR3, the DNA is TGTGCCAGCAGTTCGGGCTTTCCTAGCACAGATACGCAGTATTTT. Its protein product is CASSSGFPSTDTQYF.

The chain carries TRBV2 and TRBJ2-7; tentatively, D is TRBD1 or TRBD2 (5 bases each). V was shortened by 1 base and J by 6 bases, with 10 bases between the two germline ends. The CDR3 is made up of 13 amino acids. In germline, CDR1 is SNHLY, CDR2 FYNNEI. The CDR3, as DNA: TGTGCCAGCAGTGAAGGTTCGAGGGGCGAGCAGTACTTC. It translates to CASSEGSRGEQYF.

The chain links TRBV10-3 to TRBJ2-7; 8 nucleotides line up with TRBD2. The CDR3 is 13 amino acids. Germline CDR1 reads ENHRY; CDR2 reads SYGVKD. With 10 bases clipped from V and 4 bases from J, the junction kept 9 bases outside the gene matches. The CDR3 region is CATGGILRYEQYF. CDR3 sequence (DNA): TGTGCCACGGGGGGGATCCTCCGGTACGAGCAGTACTTC.

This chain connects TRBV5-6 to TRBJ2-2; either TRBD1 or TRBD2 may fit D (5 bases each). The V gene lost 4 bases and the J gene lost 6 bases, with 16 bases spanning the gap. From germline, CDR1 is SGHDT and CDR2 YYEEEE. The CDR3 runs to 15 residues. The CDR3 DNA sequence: TGTGCCAGCAGCGCGTACAATGTGGGGGCCGGGGAGCTGTTTTTT. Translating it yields CASSAYNVGAGELFF.

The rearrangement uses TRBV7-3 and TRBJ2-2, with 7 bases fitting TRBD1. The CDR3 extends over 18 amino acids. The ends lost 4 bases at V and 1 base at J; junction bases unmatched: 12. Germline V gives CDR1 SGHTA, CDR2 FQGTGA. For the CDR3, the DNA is TGTGCCAGCAGCTCAACCACTGGGGCAGGGGGGAACACCGGGGAGCTGTTTTTT. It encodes CASSSTTGAGGNTGELFF.

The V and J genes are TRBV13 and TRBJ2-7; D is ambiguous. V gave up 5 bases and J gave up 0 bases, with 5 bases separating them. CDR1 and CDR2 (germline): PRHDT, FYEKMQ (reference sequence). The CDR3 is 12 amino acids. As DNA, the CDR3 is TGTGCCAGCAGCGCGCTCTCCTACGAGCAGTACTTC. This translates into CASSALSYEQYF.

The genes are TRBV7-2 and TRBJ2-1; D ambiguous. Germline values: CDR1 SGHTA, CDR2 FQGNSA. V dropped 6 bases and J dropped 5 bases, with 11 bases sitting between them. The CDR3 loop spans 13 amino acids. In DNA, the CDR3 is TGTGCCAGCAGTTCGATTGGTCACAATGAGCAGTTCTTC. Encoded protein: CASSSIGHNEQFF.

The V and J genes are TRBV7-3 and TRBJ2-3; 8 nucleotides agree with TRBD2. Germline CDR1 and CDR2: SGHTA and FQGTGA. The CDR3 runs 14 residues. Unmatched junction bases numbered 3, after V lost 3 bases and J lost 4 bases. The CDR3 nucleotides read TGTGCCAGCAGCTTGACTAGCGTATCAGATACGCAGTATTTT. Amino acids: CASSLTSVSDTQYF.

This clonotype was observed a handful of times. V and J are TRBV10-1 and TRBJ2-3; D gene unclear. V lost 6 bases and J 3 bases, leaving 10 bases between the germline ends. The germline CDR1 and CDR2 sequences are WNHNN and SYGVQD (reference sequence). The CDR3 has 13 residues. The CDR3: CASSLTPTDTQYF. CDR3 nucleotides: TGCGCCAGCAGCCTGACCCCAACAGATACGCAGTATTTT.

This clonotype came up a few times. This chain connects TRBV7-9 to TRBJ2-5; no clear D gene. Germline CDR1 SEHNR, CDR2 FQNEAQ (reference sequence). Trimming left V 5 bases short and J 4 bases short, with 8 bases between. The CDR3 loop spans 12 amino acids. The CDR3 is CASSPHGETQYF. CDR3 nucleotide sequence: TGTGCCAGCAGCCCCCATGGAGAGACCCAGTACTTC.

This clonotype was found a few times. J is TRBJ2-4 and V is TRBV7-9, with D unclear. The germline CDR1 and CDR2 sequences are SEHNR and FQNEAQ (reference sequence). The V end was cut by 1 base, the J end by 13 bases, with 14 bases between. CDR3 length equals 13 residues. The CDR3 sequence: CASSLVEELPQYF. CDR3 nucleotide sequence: TGTGCCAGCAGCTTAGTAGAGGAACTTCCCCAGTACTTC.

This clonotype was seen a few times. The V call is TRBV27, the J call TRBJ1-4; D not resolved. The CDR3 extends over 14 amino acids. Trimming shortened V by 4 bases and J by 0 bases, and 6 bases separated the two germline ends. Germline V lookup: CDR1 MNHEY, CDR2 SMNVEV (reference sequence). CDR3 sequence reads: CASSYHATNEKLFF. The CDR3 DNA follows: TGTGCCAGCAGTTATCATGCAACTAATGAAAAACTGTTTTTT.

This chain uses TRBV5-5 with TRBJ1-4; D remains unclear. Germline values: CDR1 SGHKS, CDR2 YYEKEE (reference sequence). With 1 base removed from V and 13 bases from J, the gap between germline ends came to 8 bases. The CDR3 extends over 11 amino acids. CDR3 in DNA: TGTGCCAGCAGCTTGTGGGGAGGACTGTTTTTT. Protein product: CASSLWGGLFF. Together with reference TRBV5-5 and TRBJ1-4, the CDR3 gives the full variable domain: DAGVTQSPTHLIKTRGQQVTLRCSPISGHKSVSWYQQVLGQGPQFIFQYYEKEERGRGNFPDRFSARQFPNYSSELNVNALLLGDSALYLCASSLWGGLFFGSGTQLSVL.

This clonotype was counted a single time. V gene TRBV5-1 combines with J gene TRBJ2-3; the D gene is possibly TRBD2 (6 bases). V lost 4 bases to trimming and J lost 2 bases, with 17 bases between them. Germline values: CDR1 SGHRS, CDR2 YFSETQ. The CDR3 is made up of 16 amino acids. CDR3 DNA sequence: TGCGCCAGCAGCACCCGGGGGAGCCTCTACACAGATACGCAGTATTTT. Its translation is CASSTRGSLYTDTQYF.

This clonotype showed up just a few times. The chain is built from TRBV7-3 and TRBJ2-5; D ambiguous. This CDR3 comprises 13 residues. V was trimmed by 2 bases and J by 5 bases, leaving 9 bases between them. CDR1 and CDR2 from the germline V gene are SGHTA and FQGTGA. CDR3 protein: CASSLHSWETQYF. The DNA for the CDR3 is TGTGCCAGCAGCTTACACAGTTGGGAGACCCAGTACTTC. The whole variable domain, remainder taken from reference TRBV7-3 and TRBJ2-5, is GAGVSQTPSNKVTEKGKYVELRCDPISGHTALYWYRQSLGQGPEFLIYFQGTGAADDSGLPNDRFFAVRPEGSVSTLKIQRTERGDSAVYLCASSLHSWETQYFGPGTRLLVL.

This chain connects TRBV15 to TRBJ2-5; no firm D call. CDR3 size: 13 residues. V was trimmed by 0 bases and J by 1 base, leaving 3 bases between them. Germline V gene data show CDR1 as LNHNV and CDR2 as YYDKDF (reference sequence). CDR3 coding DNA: TGTGCCACCAGCAGAGACTTCCAAGAGACCCAGTACTTC. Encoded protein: CATSRDFQETQYF.

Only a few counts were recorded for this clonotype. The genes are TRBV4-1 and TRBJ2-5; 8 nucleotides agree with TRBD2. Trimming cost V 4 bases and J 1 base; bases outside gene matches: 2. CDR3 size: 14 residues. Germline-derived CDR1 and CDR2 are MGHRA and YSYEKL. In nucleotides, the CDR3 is TGCGCCAGCAGCCTACTAGCGGTCCAAGAGACCCAGTACTTC. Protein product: CASSLLAVQETQYF.